Following are 13 T cell receptor beta chains from one sample sequenced in a study of shared clonotypes between healthy human individuals. Profiled with immunoSEQ multiplex PCR; TCRdb holds only in-frame clones, not every one. The profile shows approximately 740,000 clones, 74% of them singletons. Sequencing was performed on memory CD4+ T cells sorted from blood. Indicated subset: CD45RA-negative fraction. The receptors were gathered from a woman in her twenties or thirties in good health.

The chain has TRBV4-1 and TRBJ2-7, with TRBD1 matching 9 bases. This CDR3 spans 18 amino acids. V lost 0 bases and J lost 0; bases outside the gene matches: 9. Germline loops: CDR1 MGHRA, CDR2 YSYEKL. This CDR3 is CASSQEAEGQGTSYEQYF. The CDR3 DNA follows: TGCGCCAGCAGCCAAGAAGCGGAGGGACAGGGAACCTCCTACGAGCAGTACTTC.

The chain has TRBV19 and TRBJ1-3, with no clear D. Germline values: CDR1 LNHDA, CDR2 SQIVND (reference sequence). V dropped 5 bases and J dropped 4 bases, with 12 bases sitting between them. The CDR3 sequence is 14 residues long. CDR3 loop: CASSPDAVGNTIYF. CDR3 bases: TGTGCCAGTAGTCCGGATGCTGTCGGAAACACCATATATTTT.

This clone has ten or more counts. This chain uses TRBV19 with TRBJ2-7; 12 bases line up with TRBD2. CDR1 and CDR2 (germline): LNHDA, SQIVND (reference sequence). Trimming removed 6 bases from V and 0 bases from J; junction bases left unmatched: 3. The CDR3 has 15 residues. CDR3 in amino acids: CASRTTSGSSYEQYF. DNA of the CDR3: TGTGCCAGTAGAACGACTAGCGGGAGCTCCTACGAGCAGTACTTC. Full variable domain (missing parts from reference TRBV19 and TRBJ2-7): DGGITQSPKYLFRKEGQNVTLSCEQNLNHDAMYWYRQDPGQGLRLIYYSQIVNDFQKGDIAEGYSVSREKKESFPLTVTSAQKNPTAFYLCASRTTSGSSYEQYFGPGTRLTVT.

The rearrangement uses TRBV10-3 and TRBJ2-5; D unclear. This CDR3 contains 15 residues. The germline V and J ends were trimmed by 5 bases and 2 bases, with 15 bases remaining between them. Germline loops: CDR1 ENHRY, CDR2 SYGVKD. CDR3 DNA: TGTGCCATCAGTTCGGCGGCAGGAGAACAAGAGACCCAGTACTTC. Amino acids: CAISSAAGEQETQYF.

The V call is TRBV5-1, the J call TRBJ1-2, with a tentative D call TRBD1 (5 bases). Germline V gives CDR1 SGHRS, CDR2 YFSETQ. The CDR3 covers 14 residues. Trimming took off 0 bases at V and 2 bases at J, with 8 bases between the two ends. The CDR3 region is CASSLEAGNYGYTF. The CDR3 DNA follows: TGCGCCAGCAGCTTGGAGGCAGGGAACTATGGCTACACCTTC.

This clone appeared a single time. The chain uses TRBV25-1 and TRBJ2-2; possibly TRBD1 or TRBD2 for D (5 bases each). The V end was cut by 1 base, the J end by 4 bases, with 10 bases between. Germline CDR1 MGHDK, CDR2 SYGVNS. This CDR3 contains 15 residues. CDR3 sequence (DNA): TGTGCCAGCAGTGAATTGGGGGAGCGCACCGGGGAGCTGTTTTTT. Translating gives CASSELGERTGELFF.

Only a few counts were recorded for this clone. CDR3 sequence (DNA): TGTGCCAGCAGCTTGGTCGGGACCACTGAAGCTTTCTTT. Its translation: CASSLVGTTEAFF. The chain uses TRBV5-8 and TRBJ1-1; a weak D match, TRBD1 (5 bases). The CDR3 has 13 residues. Germline-derived CDR1 and CDR2 are SGHTS and YDEGEE. V lost 0 bases, J lost 4 bases, and 7 bases lay in between.

The V gene is TRBV10-1, the J gene TRBJ2-5, with D perhaps matching TRBD2 (6 bases). Trimming pared 2 bases from V and 2 bases from J, leaving 12 bases between. The CDR3 length is 15 residues. CDR1 and CDR2 from the germline V gene are WNHNN and SYGVQD (reference sequence). The CDR3 sequence is CASSEGGLNQETQYF. CDR3 bases: TGCGCCAGCAGTGAGGGAGGGTTGAATCAAGAGACCCAGTACTTC.

The chain joins TRBV5-1 to TRBJ1-3; 7 bases are a match to TRBD1. From germline, CDR1 is SGHRS and CDR2 YFSETQ. This CDR3 has 14 residues. J was trimmed by 4 bases and V by 4 bases; bases with no gene match: 5. CDR3 amino acids: CASSPGQMGNTIYF. The CDR3 coding sequence is TGCGCCAGCAGCCCGGGACAGATGGGAAACACCATATATTTT.

The chain combines TRBV7-9 with TRBJ1-2; possibly TRBD1 for D (6 bases). The germline V and J ends were trimmed by 4 bases and 2 bases, with 17 bases remaining between them. CDR1 and CDR2 from the germline V gene are SEHNR and FQNEAQ (reference sequence). The CDR3 extends over 16 amino acids. CDR3 nucleotide sequence: TGTGCCAGCAGCTCGGAAGTCGGGACAACCAACTATGGCTACACCTTC. Protein: CASSSEVGTTNYGYTF. The whole variable domain, remainder taken from reference TRBV7-9 and TRBJ1-2, is DTGVSQNPRHKITKRGQNVTFRCDPISEHNRLYWYRQTLGQGPEFLTYFQNEAQLEKSRLLSDRFSAERPKGSFSTLEIQRTEQGDSAMYLCASSSEVGTTNYGYTFGSGTRLTVV.

This rearrangement joins TRBV2 to TRBJ2-6, with D unresolved. Per the germline V gene, CDR1 is SNHLY and CDR2 is FYNNEI. The CDR3 extends over 15 amino acids. Trimming cost V 2 bases and J 1 base, with 6 bases left between them. The CDR3 nucleotides read TGTGCCAGCAGTGAATGGCTTTCTGGGGCCAACGTCCTGACTTTC. Its protein is CASSEWLSGANVLTF.

This chain's CDR3 is CASSASGSIGELFF. CDR3 DNA sequence: TGTGCCAGCTCGGCTAGCGGGAGCATCGGGGAGCTGTTTTTT. The chain is built from TRBV2 and TRBJ2-2; TRBD2 matches at 10 bases. The V gene end was trimmed by 8 bases and the J gene end by 7 bases; junction bases not matched to a gene: 7. Germline values: CDR1 SNHLY, CDR2 FYNNEI. This CDR3 comprises 14 residues.

This clone turned up a few times. V gene TRBV28 combines with J gene TRBJ2-1; D is undetermined. CDR1 is MDHEN and CDR2 is SYDVKM in the germline V gene. Trimming shortened V by 6 bases and J by 6 bases, and 24 bases separated the two germline ends. The length of the CDR3 is 17 residues. CDR3 coding DNA: TGTGCCAGCAGCCCGAGAAAGAGGTCCTCGTACTTCAATGAGCAGTTCTTC. Encoded protein: CASSPRKRSSYFNEQFF.